The 21 T cell receptor beta chains presented below share a single source sample, sequenced in a study of cytomegalovirus exposure and HLA in healthy donors. PCR employed 60 Vbeta and 13 Jbeta primers. Clones were read by immunoSEQ multiplex PCR, and TCRdb kept only the in-frame ones, dropping some. This sample has around 100,000 clones, with about three quarters found just once. Source material: PBMCs. These receptors came from a female donor in good health and CMV-seropositive.

This chain connects TRBV6-6 to TRBJ1-5; 9 positions match TRBD1. The length of the CDR3 is 16 residues. Germline assignment: CDR1 MNHNY and CDR2 SVGAGI (reference sequence). Trimming took 2 bases from V and 2 from J; bases not matched to a gene: 4. The CDR3: CASSYTGGAGNQPQHF. CDR3 bases: TGTGCCAGCAGTTACACAGGGGGCGCCGGCAATCAGCCCCAGCATTTT.

The rearrangement links TRBV27 to TRBJ2-1; D unclear. This CDR3 is built from 13 residues. Germline assignment: CDR1 MNHEY and CDR2 SMNVEV (reference sequence). V was pared by 0 bases and J by 7 bases, with 7 bases between. The chain's CDR3 is CASSLSTRNEQFF. CDR3 DNA sequence: TGTGCCAGCAGTTTATCCACCAGAAATGAGCAGTTCTTC.

The rearrangement uses TRBV29-1 and TRBJ2-5, with 7 nucleotides matching TRBD1. From germline, CDR1 is SQVTM and CDR2 ANQGSEA. After removal of 7 bases from V and 1 base from J, the junction contained 9 bases not matched to a gene. The CDR3 loop spans 14 amino acids. The CDR3 is CSGCIGTAQETQYF. Written as DNA, the CDR3 is TGCAGCGGATGTATTGGGACAGCCCAAGAGACCCAGTACTTC.

The chain recombines TRBV6-6 with TRBJ2-3; TRBD2 aligns across 10 bases. J gave up 0 bases and V 5 bases, and 2 bases lay outside the gene matches. The CDR3 is 15 amino acids. Germline CDR1 MNHNY, CDR2 SVGAGI (reference sequence). CDR3 DNA sequence: TGTGCCAGCAGTAAGACTAGCGGGAGCACAGATACGCAGTATTTT. It translates to CASSKTSGSTDTQYF.

This chain joins TRBV19 and TRBJ1-4; no clear D gene. The germline gives CDR1 LNHDA, CDR2 SQIVND (reference sequence). The CDR3 totals 16 residues. Trimming cost V 6 bases and J 0 bases, with 14 bases left between them. The CDR3, as DNA: TGTGCCAGTAGAGGAGAATACGCCGCAACTAATGAAAAACTGTTTTTT. As protein: CASRGEYAATNEKLFF. The whole variable domain, filled in from reference TRBV19 and TRBJ1-4, reads DGGITQSPKYLFRKEGQNVTLSCEQNLNHDAMYWYRQDPGQGLRLIYYSQIVNDFQKGDIAEGYSVSREKKESFPLTVTSAQKNPTAFYLCASRGEYAATNEKLFFGSGTQLSVL.

The chain links TRBV7-3 to TRBJ2-1; 11 bases match TRBD2. Germline V gene sequence: CDR1 SGHTA, CDR2 FQGTGA. Trimming removed 5 bases from V and 15 bases from J; junction bases left unmatched: 15. The CDR3 runs to 15 residues. CDR3 DNA sequence: TGTGCCAGCAGCCCCGACCCTTTAGCGGGAGGGCCTTGGTTCTTC. Encoded protein: CASSPDPLAGGPWFF.

The CDR3 nucleotides read TGTGCCAGCAGCCCCCAGGGTGGCGGGGGACGTCCTCGGGAGCAGTACTTC. As protein: CASSPQGGGGRPREQYF. V is TRBV11-2 and J is TRBJ2-7; 7 bases are shared with TRBD2. V lost 5 bases, J lost 7 bases, and 20 bases stayed unmatched. CDR3 length: 17 residues. From germline, CDR1 is SGHAT and CDR2 FQNNGV.

The CDR3 region is CASSPTGASNQPQHF. The CDR3 nucleotides are TGTGCCAGCAGCCCCACAGGGGCATCCAATCAGCCCCAGCATTTT. This chain connects TRBV9 to TRBJ1-5, with 7 bases matching TRBD1. CDR3 size: 15 residues. Germline CDR1 is SGDLS and CDR2 is YYNGEE. Trimming took 4 bases from V and 3 from J; bases not matched to a gene: 7.

This clone appeared a few times. V gene TRBV18 combines with J gene TRBJ2-2; 7 nucleotides align to TRBD1. The CDR3 has 15 residues. The V segment lost 1 base and the J segment 4 bases; nucleotides outside the gene matches: 3. From germline, CDR1 is KGHSH and CDR2 LQKENI. The CDR3 region has the DNA TGTGCCAGCTCACCACAGGGGGCCGGCACCGGGGAGCTGTTTTTT. It yields the protein CASSPQGAGTGELFF.

The V gene is TRBV7-9, the J gene TRBJ2-6; 8 bases match TRBD1. Per germline, CDR1 SEHNR and CDR2 FQNEAQ (reference sequence). The CDR3 is 17 residues long. Trimming took 5 bases from V and 0 from J; bases not matched to a gene: 6. CDR3 sequence reads: CASSRQGFTSGANVLTF. Written as DNA, the CDR3 is TGTGCCAGCAGCCGACAGGGGTTCACCTCTGGGGCCAACGTCCTGACTTTC.

Only a few counts were recorded for this clone. The rearrangement uses TRBV11-3 and TRBJ2-5; 14 nucleotides align to TRBD2. This CDR3 contains 17 residues. The V gene end was trimmed by 1 base and the J gene end by 3 bases; junction bases not matched to a gene: 4. CDR1 and CDR2 from the germline V gene are SGHNT and YENEEA. The CDR3 here is CASSLGGTSGGEETQYF. CDR3 bases: TGTGCCAGCAGCTTAGGAGGGACTAGCGGGGGTGAAGAGACCCAGTACTTC.

The CDR3 here is CASSLTRGQNYNEQFF. The CDR3 nucleotides are TGTGCCAGCAGCTTAACCCGGGGACAAAATTACAATGAGCAGTTCTTC. This chain links TRBV11-2 with TRBJ2-1; a weak D match, TRBD1 (6 bases). Deletions cut 2 bases from V and 4 bases from J, with 15 bases between. This CDR3 has 16 amino acids. Germline values: CDR1 SGHAT, CDR2 FQNNGV.

The chain couples TRBV5-1 to TRBJ1-2; D is unclear. V lost 0 bases and J 0 bases, leaving 12 bases between the germline ends. Germline-derived CDR1 and CDR2 are SGHRS and YFSETQ. The CDR3 extends over 16 amino acids. The CDR3 reads CASSLDLQRSNYGYTF. The DNA for the CDR3 is TGCGCCAGCAGCTTGGACCTGCAGAGGTCTAACTATGGCTACACCTTC.

V usage is TRBV5-4 and J usage is TRBJ2-5; a possible D gene is TRBD1 (5 bases). This CDR3 has 15 residues. The ends were cut back, 1 base at V and 2 bases at J, with 12 bases in the middle. CDR1 is SGHNT, CDR2 YYREEE, per germline (reference sequence). This CDR3 is CASSLFGAGQETQYF. CDR3 sequence (DNA): TGTGCCAGCAGCTTGTTTGGCGCAGGGCAAGAGACCCAGTACTTC.

The chain employs TRBV4-1 and TRBJ2-4; TRBD1 matches at 7 bases. Trimming took 2 bases from V and 7 from J; bases not matched to a gene: 11. CDR3 size: 16 residues. Germline CDR1 and CDR2: MGHRA and YSYEKL. The CDR3 coding sequence is TGCGCCAGCAGCCAACCGATAGGACAGGATTTTAACATTCAGTACTTC. Protein product: CASSQPIGQDFNIQYF.

The gene calls are TRBV7-3 and TRBJ2-3; D is uncertain. There are 14 residues in the CDR3. V lost 5 bases and J lost 0, with 9 bases in between. CDR1 is SGHTA and CDR2 is FQGTGA in the germline V gene. CDR3 DNA sequence: TGTGCCAGCAGCCCTAGGCACAGCACAGATACGCAGTATTTT. Translated: CASSPRHSTDTQYF.

V usage is TRBV18 and J usage is TRBJ2-1, with D tentatively TRBD1 (5 bases). The V and J ends lost 0 bases and 0 bases respectively, with 12 bases between them. The germline V gene has CDR1 KGHSH and CDR2 LQKENI. CDR3 size: 17 residues. DNA for the CDR3: TGTGCCAGCTCACCACCACGGCAGGGCAACTCCTACAATGAGCAGTTCTTC. This translates into CASSPPRQGNSYNEQFF.

The count of this clone is one. J is TRBJ2-7 and V is TRBV21-1; the D call TRBD2 from the table was never checked on the DNA. TRBV21-1 is a recognized pseudogene. The CDR3 has 16 residues. The CDR3, as DNA: TGTGCCAGCAGCAAAGAGGGAACTAGCGGGAGTAGCGAGCAGTACTTC. It codes for CASSKEGTSGSSEQYF.

The chain has TRBV5-6 and TRBJ1-1; D is undetermined. V lost 0 bases to trimming and J lost 7 bases, with 13 bases between them. The CDR3 has 14 amino acids. The germline gives CDR1 SGHDT, CDR2 YYEEEE. The CDR3 loop reads CASSLGPGKGEAFF. In DNA, the CDR3 is TGTGCCAGCAGCTTGGGTCCCGGGAAGGGTGAAGCTTTCTTT.

J is TRBJ1-3 and V is TRBV30; 8 bases line up with TRBD1. Trimming at V came to 3 bases and at J to 2 bases, leaving 3 bases not matched to a gene. This CDR3 is 14 amino acids long. Germline V gene data show CDR1 as GTSNPN and CDR2 as SVGIG (reference sequence). The CDR3 protein is CAWRKQGAGNTIYF. In nucleotides, the CDR3 is TGTGCCTGGAGAAAACAGGGGGCTGGAAACACCATATATTTT.

The J gene is TRBJ1-1, the V gene TRBV19, with a tentative D call TRBD1 (5 bases). V was trimmed by 3 bases and J by 1 base, leaving 12 bases between them. The length of the CDR3 is 15 residues. Per germline, CDR1 LNHDA and CDR2 SQIVND (reference sequence). The CDR3 spells CASSIPTEKNTEAFF. Here the CDR3 DNA reads TGTGCCAGTAGTATCCCGACAGAAAAGAACACTGAAGCTTTCTTT.